This TCR beta chain appears in the sequencing data of a study of lymphopenia after photon versus proton radiotherapy. Regarding the study as a whole: Larger post-nadir TCR diversity loss correlated inversely with survival in deceased patients. After lymphocyte nadir, photon-treated repertoires showed oligoclonal expansion, especially CD8+ Temra.

V shed 5 bases, J shed 2 bases, and the junction held 7 bases outside the gene matches. The CDR3 covers 15 residues. The V gene's germline CDR1 is SGHTA and CDR2 FQGNSA. Points on this clone: Antigen: not known.

Repertoires were generated with immunoSEQ multiplex PCR, while TCRdb's copy carries only in-frame clones and drops some. Of about 45,000 clones detected, less than 90% appear once; the ten largest clones hold roughly 2.3%. Sequenced material: peripheral blood, taken from a patient treated with photon-based radiotherapy. The TCR comes from a man aged 40-49 years with gastric cancer. The chain employs TRBV7-2 and TRBJ2-3; the match to TRBD2 covers 7 bases. CDR3 sequence: CASSPSGTTTDTQYF. CDR3 DNA sequence: TGTGCCAGCAGCCCTAGTGGGACTACCACAGATACGCAGTATTTT.